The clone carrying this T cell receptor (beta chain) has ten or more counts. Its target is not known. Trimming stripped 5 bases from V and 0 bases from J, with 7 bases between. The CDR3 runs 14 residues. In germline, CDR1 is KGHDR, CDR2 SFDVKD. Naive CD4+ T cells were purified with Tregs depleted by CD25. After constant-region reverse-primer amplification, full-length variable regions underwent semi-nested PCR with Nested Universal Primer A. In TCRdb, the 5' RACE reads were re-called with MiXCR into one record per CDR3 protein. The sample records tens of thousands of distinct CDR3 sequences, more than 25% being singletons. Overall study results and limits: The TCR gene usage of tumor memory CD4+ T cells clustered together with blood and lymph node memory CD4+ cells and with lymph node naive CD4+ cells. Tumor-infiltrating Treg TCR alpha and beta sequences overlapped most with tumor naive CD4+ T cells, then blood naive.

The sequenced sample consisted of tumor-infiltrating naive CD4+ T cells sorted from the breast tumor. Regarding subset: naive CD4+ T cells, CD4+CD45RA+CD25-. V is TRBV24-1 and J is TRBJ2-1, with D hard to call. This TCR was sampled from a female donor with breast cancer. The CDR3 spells CATSGGPSYNEQFF. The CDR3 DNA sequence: TGTGCCACCAGTGGTGGCCCCTCCTACAATGAGCAGTTCTTC.